A selection of T cell receptor beta chains follows, all from one sample in a study of blood T cell repertoires in COVID-19. Repertoires were generated with immunoSEQ multiplex PCR, while TCRdb's copy carries only in-frame clones and drops some. Here the sample spans about 170,000 clones, around 79% being singletons. Sequencing used PBMCs or T cells enriched from blood (not recorded which). These receptors were obtained from a woman in her 70s in a cohort exposed to, infected with or recovered from COVID-19 (not recorded which). CDR3s include the opening cysteine and the closing phenylalanine or tryptophan. A D gene is named only where the DNA matches it firmly. The listing skips clone size in some rows; elsewhere it reads once, few, many or a size class.

.	TRBJ1-4	TRBV27	.	CASRSSGVEKLFF	TGTGCCAGCAGGTCATCAGGGGTGGAAAAACTGTTTTTT
.	TRBJ1-3	TRBV19	TRBD1	CASSSSTGESSGNTIYF	TGTGCCAGTAGTTCCTCGACAGGGGAAAGCTCTGGAAACACCATATATTTT
.	TRBJ1-6	TRBV30	.	CAWSAGDHLLLRSPLHF	TGTGCCTGGAGTGCAGGGGACCACCTTTTATTGAGATCACCCCTCCACTTT
few	TRBJ1-3	TRBV3-1/TRBV3-2	TRBD1	CASSQGPTGGAAGNTIYF	TGTGCCAGCAGCCAAGGTCCTACAGGGGGCGCGGCTGGAAACACCATATATTTT
.	TRBJ2-2	TRBV7-9	TRBD1	CASSFQGADTGELFF	TGTGCCAGCAGCTTTCAGGGGGCGGATACCGGGGAGCTGTTTTTT
.	TRBJ2-3	TRBV6-5	.	CASSPAAATDTQYF	TGTGCCAGCAGTCCGGCAGCGGCCACAGATACGCAGTATTTT
.	TRBJ2-1	TRBV12-1	.	CASSVDREQSYNEQFF	TGTGCCAGCAGCGTCGACCGGGAGCAATCCTACAATGAGCAGTTCTTC
.	TRBJ1-6	TRBV4-1	.	CASSQDRGLNNSPLHF	TGCGCCAGCAGCCAAGACAGGGGCTTGAATAATTCACCCCTCCACTTT
.	TRBJ1-5	TRBV7-9	.	CASSLTEGGDQPQHF	TGTGCCAGCAGCTTAACTGAAGGAGGAGATCAGCCCCAGCATTTT
.	TRBJ2-7	TRBV15	.	CALPRGTYEQYF	TGTGCCTTGCCCCGCGGTACCTACGAGCAGTACTTC
once	TRBJ2-3	TRBV19	TRBD2	CASSIRAGGPSTDTQYF	TGTGCCAGTAGTATACGAGCGGGAGGGCCGAGCACAGATACGCAGTATTTT
.	TRBJ2-7	TRBV6-5	TRBD2	CASRLGLAGVYEQYF	TGTGCCAGCAGACTGGGACTAGCGGGAGTCTACGAGCAGTACTTC
few	TRBJ2-7	TRBV11-2	.	CASSRVWGVLRRQYF	TGTGCCAGCAGTCGAGTCTGGGGGGTACTACGGCGGCAGTACTTC
.	TRBJ2-1	TRBV11-2	.	CASTWGLGYNEQFF	TGTGCCAGCACTTGGGGGCTGGGGTACAATGAGCAGTTCTTC
.	TRBJ1-2	TRBV28	.	CASSFSGILTYGYTF	TGTGCCAGCAGTTTCTCAGGGATACTAACCTATGGCTACACCTTC
.	TRBJ1-5	TRBV10-3	.	CAISESKGREGDPPQHF	TGTGCCATCAGTGAGTCGAAGGGCAGGGAAGGGGATCCGCCCCAGCATTTT
few	TRBJ1-1	TRBV11-3	.	CASSLDPDTEAFF	TGTGCCAGCAGCTTAGATCCGGACACTGAAGCTTTCTTT
.	TRBJ2-1	TRBV11-3	TRBD1	CASSYGGTGVYNEQFF	TGTGCCAGCAGCTATGGAGGGACAGGGGTCTACAATGAGCAGTTCTTC
.	TRBJ1-2	TRBV28	TRBD1	CASSGTAGGYGYTF	TGTGCCAGCAGTGGGACAGCGGGGGGTTATGGCTACACCTTC
.	TRBJ2-7	TRBV10-1	TRBD1	CASSDSGTGGSEQYF	TGCGCCAGCAGTGACTCCGGGACAGGGGGCTCCGAGCAGTACTTC
.	TRBJ1-2	TRBV29-1	.	CSAGDETGYTF	TGCAGCGCCGGGGACGAGACAGGTTACACCTTC
.	TRBJ1-6	TRBV6-5	TRBD1	CASSPDRFYSPLHF	TGTGCCAGCAGTCCGGACAGGTTCTATTCACCCCTCCACTTT
.	TRBJ1-5	TRBV28	TRBD1	CASTLGQGFRQPQHF	TGTGCCAGCACCCTGGGACAGGGGTTTCGTCAGCCCCAGCATTTT
.	TRBJ2-6	TRBV11-3	.	CASSPSWGGGANVLTF	TGTGCCAGCAGCCCCTCCTGGGGAGGTGGGGCCAACGTCCTGACTTTC
many	TRBJ2-1	TRBV25-1	TRBD1	CASSDPTRAQGINGQFF	TGTGCCAGCAGTGATCCCACCCGTGCACAGGGGATCAATGGACAGTTCTTC
once	TRBJ1-1	TRBV5-1	.	CASSFPGRADTEAFF	TGCGCCAGCAGCTTCCCTGGCAGGGCGGACACTGAAGCTTTCTTT
few	TRBJ1-1	TRBV18	.	CASSPGHEGTEAFF	TGTGCCAGCTCACCAGGGCATGAGGGTACTGAAGCTTTCTTT
.	TRBJ2-1	TRBV28	TRBD2	CASSFLLAGVNEQFF	TGTGCCAGCAGTTTTTTACTAGCGGGAGTTAATGAGCAGTTCTTC
.	TRBJ1-2	TRBV5-4	.	CASSSTPEGSYGYTF	TGTGCCAGCAGCTCTACACCGGAGGGGAGCTATGGCTACACCTTC
.	TRBJ2-7	TRBV11-3	TRBD1	CATRMTGSYEQYF	TGTGCCACCCGTATGACAGGGTCCTACGAGCAGTACTTC
.	TRBJ2-1	TRBV27	TRBD2	CASTPLDAGASNEQFF	TGTGCCAGCACCCCCTTAGACGCGGGAGCATCAAATGAGCAGTTCTTC
.	TRBJ1-5	TRBV2	.	CASSDGGNQPQHF	TGTGCCAGCAGTGACGGGGGCAATCAGCCCCAGCATTTT
.	TRBJ1-1	TRBV4-2	.	CASSPGAGGDTEAFF	TGTGCCAGCAGCCCCGGGGCGGGGGGAGACACTGAAGCTTTCTTT
once	TRBJ1-1	TRBV11-3	.	CASSLQGWNTEAFF	TGTGCCAGCAGCTTACAGGGGTGGAACACTGAAGCTTTCTTT
.	TRBJ1-5	TRBV15	.	CATSRDFRRGPWEPQHF	TGTGCCACCAGCAGAGATTTTAGAAGGGGCCCATGGGAGCCCCAGCATTTT
once	TRBJ2-3	TRBV13	TRBD2	CASSPTVGLDEDTQYF	TGTGCCAGCAGCCCTACCGTGGGACTAGACGAAGATACGCAGTATTTT
.	TRBJ2-7	TRBV7-2	TRBD1	CASSFTGGAGEQYF	TGTGCCAGCAGCTTCACAGGGGGCGCAGGAGAGCAGTACTTC
.	TRBJ2-1	TRBV2	TRBD2	CARQGRVAGGRSYNEQFF	TGTGCCCGCCAAGGAAGAGTAGCGGGAGGAAGGTCCTACAATGAGCAGTTCTTC
.	TRBJ1-5	TRBV28	TRBD1	CASSEGTGAQPQHF	TGTGCCAGCAGCGAAGGGACAGGGGCTCAGCCCCAGCATTTT
once	TRBJ1-1	TRBV5-1	TRBD1	CASSLPEQGRVAEAFF	TGCGCCAGCAGCCTCCCGGAACAGGGGCGGGTGGCTGAAGCTTTCTTT
.	TRBJ2-3	TRBV5-6	.	CASSFGVRTDTQYF	TGTGCCAGCAGCTTCGGAGTCCGCACAGATACGCAGTATTTT
.	TRBJ2-5	TRBV19	.	CASSPTVLQETQYF	TGTGCCAGTAGCCCGACAGTTCTCCAAGAGACCCAGTACTTC
.	TRBJ1-2	TRBV2	TRBD1	CASSMTGTGSGYTF	TGTGCCAGCAGCATGACCGGGACAGGGTCTGGCTACACCTTC
.	TRBJ2-1	TRBV7-8	TRBD2	CASSLGASGASYNEQFF	TGTGCCAGCAGCTTAGGGGCTAGCGGGGCCTCCTACAATGAGCAGTTCTTC